This T cell receptor (beta chain) was sequenced for a study of blood T cell repertoires in COVID-19. The data were produced by immunoSEQ multiplex PCR, yet TCRdb's version contains in-frame clones alone and is incomplete. Of about 240,000 clones listed, around nine tenths are singletons. The germline V gene encodes CDR1 WNHNN and CDR2 SYGVQD (reference sequence). V was shortened by 5 bases and J by 3 bases, with 20 bases between the two germline ends. The CDR3 covers 17 residues. Material for sequencing was peripheral blood. The genes are TRBV10-1 and TRBJ2-1, with D perhaps TRBD2 (6 bases). This sequence originates from a man between 25 and 39 years old with COVID-19, enrolled during active disease. For the CDR3, the DNA is TGCGCCAGCAGTCCCACTCTTGGCAGGGAGGTCTACAATGAGCAGTTCTTC. Translating gives CASSPTLGREVYNEQFF.